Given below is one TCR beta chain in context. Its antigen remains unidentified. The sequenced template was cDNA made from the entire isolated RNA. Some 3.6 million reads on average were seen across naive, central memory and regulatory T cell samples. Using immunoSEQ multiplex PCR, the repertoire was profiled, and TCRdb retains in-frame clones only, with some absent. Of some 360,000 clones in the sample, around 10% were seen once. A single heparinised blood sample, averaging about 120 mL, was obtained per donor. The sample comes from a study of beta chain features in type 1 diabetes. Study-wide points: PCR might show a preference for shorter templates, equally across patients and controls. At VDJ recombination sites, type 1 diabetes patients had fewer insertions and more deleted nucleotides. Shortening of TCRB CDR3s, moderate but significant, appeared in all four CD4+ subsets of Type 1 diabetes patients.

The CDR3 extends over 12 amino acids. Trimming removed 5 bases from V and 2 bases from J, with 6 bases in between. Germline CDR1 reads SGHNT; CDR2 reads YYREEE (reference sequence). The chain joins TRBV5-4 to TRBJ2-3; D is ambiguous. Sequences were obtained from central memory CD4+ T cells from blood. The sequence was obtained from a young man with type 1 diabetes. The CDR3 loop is CASRSPTDTQYF. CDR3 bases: TGTGCCAGCAGATCTCCCACAGATACGCAGTATTTT.